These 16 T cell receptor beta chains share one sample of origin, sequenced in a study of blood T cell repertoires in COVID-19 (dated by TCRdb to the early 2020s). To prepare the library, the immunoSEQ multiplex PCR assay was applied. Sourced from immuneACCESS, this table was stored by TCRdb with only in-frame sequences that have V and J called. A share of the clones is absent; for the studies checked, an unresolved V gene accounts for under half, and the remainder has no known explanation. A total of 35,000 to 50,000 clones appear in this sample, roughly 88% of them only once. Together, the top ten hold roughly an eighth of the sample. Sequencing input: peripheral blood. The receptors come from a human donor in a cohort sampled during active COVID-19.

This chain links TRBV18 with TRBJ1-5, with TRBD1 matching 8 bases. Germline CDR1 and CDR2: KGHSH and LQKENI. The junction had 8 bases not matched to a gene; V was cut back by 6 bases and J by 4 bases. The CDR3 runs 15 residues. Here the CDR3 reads CASSPQGARNQPQHF. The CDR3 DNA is TGTGCCAGCTCCCCGCAGGGGGCGCGTAATCAGCCCCAGCATTTT.

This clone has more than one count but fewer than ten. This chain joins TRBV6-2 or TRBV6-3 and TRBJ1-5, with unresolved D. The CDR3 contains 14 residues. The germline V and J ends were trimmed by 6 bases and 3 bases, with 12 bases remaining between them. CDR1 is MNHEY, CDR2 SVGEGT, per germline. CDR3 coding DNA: TGTGCCAGCAGCTCTACAGCTATCAATCAGCCCCAGCATTTT. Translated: CASSSTAINQPQHF.

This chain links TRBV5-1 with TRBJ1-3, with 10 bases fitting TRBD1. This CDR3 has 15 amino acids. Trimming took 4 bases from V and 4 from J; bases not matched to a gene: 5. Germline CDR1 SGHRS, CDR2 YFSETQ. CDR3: CASSARQGAGNTIYF. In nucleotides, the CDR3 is TGCGCCAGCAGCGCACGACAGGGGGCAGGAAACACCATATATTTT.

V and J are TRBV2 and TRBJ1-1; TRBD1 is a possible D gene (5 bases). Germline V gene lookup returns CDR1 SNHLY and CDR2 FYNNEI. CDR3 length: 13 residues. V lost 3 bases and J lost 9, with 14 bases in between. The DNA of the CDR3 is TGTGCCAGCAGTGATTTCGCAGGGTGGAAAGCTTTCTTT. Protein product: CASSDFAGWKAFF. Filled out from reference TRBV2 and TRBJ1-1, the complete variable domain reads EPEVTQTPSHQVTQMGQEVILRCVPISNHLYFYWYRQILGQKVEFLVSFYNNEISEKSEIFDDQFSVERPDGSNFTLKIRSTKLEDSAMYFCASSDFAGWKAFFGQGTRLTVV.

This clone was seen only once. CDR3 DNA: TGTGCCAGCAGCTTCCGGGACATCAACTACGAGCAGTACTTC. This gives the protein CASSFRDINYEQYF. The rearrangement uses TRBV3-1 (or the pseudogene TRBV3-2) and TRBJ2-7, with D possibly matching TRBD1 (6 bases). Germline values: CDR1 LGHDT, CDR2 YNNKEL (reference sequence). The CDR3 length is 14 residues. Trimming left V 5 bases short and J 3 bases short, with 14 bases between.

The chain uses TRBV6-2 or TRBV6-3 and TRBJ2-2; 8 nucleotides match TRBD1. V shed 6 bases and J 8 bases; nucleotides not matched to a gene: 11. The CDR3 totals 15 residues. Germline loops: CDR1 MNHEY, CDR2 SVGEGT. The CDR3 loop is CASSLGQGIRGELFF. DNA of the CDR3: TGTGCCAGCAGCTTAGGACAGGGTATCCGTGGGGAGCTGTTTTTT.

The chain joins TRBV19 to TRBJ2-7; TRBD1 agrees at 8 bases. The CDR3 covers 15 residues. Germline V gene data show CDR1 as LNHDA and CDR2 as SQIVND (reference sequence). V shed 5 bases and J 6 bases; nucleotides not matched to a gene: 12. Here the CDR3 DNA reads TGTGCCAGTAGTTTGCAATTGGGCCAGGGGGCCGAGCAGTACTTC. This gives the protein CASSLQLGQGAEQYF.

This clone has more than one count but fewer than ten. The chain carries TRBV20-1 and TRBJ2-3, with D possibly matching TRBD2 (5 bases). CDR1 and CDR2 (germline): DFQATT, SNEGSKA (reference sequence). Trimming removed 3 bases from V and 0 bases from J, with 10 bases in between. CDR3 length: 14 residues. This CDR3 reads CSASEGPSTDTQYF. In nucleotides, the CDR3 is TGCAGTGCTAGTGAGGGCCCCAGCACAGATACGCAGTATTTT.

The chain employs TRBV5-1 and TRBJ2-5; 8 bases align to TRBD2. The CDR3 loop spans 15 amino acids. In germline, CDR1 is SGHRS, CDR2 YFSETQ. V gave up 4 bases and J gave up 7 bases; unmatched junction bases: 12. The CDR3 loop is CASSGAGSGGGTQYF. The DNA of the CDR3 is TGCGCCAGCAGCGGAGCGGGGAGCGGGGGTGGGACCCAGTACTTC.

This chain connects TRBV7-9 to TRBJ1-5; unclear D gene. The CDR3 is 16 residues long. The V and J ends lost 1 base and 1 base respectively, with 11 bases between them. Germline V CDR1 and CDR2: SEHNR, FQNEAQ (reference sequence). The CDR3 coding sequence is TGTGCCAGCAGCTTAGGGGGAGCGCCCAGCAATCAGCCCCAGCATTTT. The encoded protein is CASSLGGAPSNQPQHF.

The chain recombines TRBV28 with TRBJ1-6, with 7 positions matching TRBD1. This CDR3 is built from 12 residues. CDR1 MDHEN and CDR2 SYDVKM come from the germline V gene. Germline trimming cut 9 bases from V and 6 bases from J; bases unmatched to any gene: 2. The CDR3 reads CASNRGNSPLHF. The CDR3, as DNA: TGTGCCAGTAACAGGGGTAATTCACCCCTCCACTTT.

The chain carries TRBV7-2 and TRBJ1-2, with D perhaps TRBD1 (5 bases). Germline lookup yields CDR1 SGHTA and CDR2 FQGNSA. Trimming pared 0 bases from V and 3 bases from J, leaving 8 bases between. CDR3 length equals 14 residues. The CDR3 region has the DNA TGTGCCAGCAGCTTAGCGGCGACAGACTATGGCTACACCTTC. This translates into CASSLAATDYGYTF.

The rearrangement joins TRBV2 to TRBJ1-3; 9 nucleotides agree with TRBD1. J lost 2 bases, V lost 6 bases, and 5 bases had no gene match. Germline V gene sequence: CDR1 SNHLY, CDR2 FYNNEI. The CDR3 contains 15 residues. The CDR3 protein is CASRRGQGPGNTIYF. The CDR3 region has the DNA TGTGCCAGCAGACGGGGACAGGGACCTGGAAACACCATATATTTT.

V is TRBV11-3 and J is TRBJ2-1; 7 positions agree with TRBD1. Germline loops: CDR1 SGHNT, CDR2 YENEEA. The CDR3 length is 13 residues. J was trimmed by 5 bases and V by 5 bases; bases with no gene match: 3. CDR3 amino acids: CASSPGQDNEQFF. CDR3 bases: TGTGCCAGCAGCCCAGGACAGGACAATGAGCAGTTCTTC.

In DNA form, the CDR3 reads TGTGCCATCAGTGAAGGAGTAGGCGAGCAGTACTTC. It is translated as CAISEGVGEQYF. J is TRBJ2-7 and V is TRBV10-3, with unresolved D. Trimming shortened V by 3 bases and J by 6 bases, and 9 bases separated the two germline ends. This CDR3 has 12 residues. Germline assignment: CDR1 ENHRY and CDR2 SYGVKD.

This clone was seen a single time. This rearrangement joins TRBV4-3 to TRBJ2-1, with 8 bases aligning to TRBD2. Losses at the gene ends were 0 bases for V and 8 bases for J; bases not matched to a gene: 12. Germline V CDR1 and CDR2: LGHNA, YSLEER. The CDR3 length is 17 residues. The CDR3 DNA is TGCGCCAGCAGCCAAGAACCAGCGGGGGCCAGGTCTGATGAGCAGTTCTTC. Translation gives CASSQEPAGARSDEQFF.